This T cell receptor (beta chain) was captured by sequencing in a study of T cell repertoires in cytomegalovirus infection. Study observations and caveats: Of the TCR beta families, the public ones yielded a cumulative frequency that identified carriers of CMV plus the relevant HLA.

The CDR3 runs to 15 residues. V was shortened by 5 bases and J by 1 base, with 14 bases between the two germline ends. Germline CDR1 and CDR2: MNHNS and SASEGT. TCRdb ran MiXCR on the reads and lists one entry per CDR3 protein. The profile shows approximately 750,000 distinct CDR3 sequences, about a third of them singletons. This clonotype was seen many times. Its antigen is undetermined. This receptor was taken from a human donor in good health (CMV status not recorded). Some clones in this sample may be carry-over from other donors' samples. This chain links TRBV6-1 with TRBJ1-1; TRBD1 might be the D (6 bases). The sequenced material came from PBMCs. For the CDR3, the DNA is TGTGCCAGCAGTAAACCAGGGGCGCCGAACACTGAAGCTTTCTTT. Protein: CASSKPGAPNTEAFF.